This TCR beta chain was observed in a study of T cell changes during pregnancy in multiple sclerosis. This table comes from immunoSEQ multiplex PCR, and its TCRdb copy is limited to in-frame clones, with some not included. The sample contains tens of thousands of clones, 90% of which appear only once. The CDR3 is made up of 16 amino acids. The trim removed 4 bases at V and 4 bases at J, leaving 12 bases unmatched. Germline V gene lookup returns CDR1 SGDLS and CDR2 YYNGEE. This chain links TRBV9 with TRBJ2-3; 7 positions match TRBD1. The clonotype was recovered from a female donor with multiple sclerosis, enrolled in a pregnancy study. The sample here was CD8+ T cells from peripheral blood mononuclear cells, taken before pregnancy. CDR3 region: CASSSRDSLLPDTQYF. CDR3 DNA sequence: TGTGCCAGCAGCTCCCGGGACAGCCTATTGCCAGATACGCAGTATTTT. The whole variable domain, remainder taken from reference TRBV9 and TRBJ2-3, is DSGVTQTPKHLITATGQRVTLRCSPRSGDLSVYWYQQSLDQGLQFLIQYYNGEERAKGNILERFSAQQFPDLHSELNLSSLELGDSALYFCASSSRDSLLPDTQYFGPGTRLTVL.